This TCR beta chain originates from a study of T cells in Graves' hyperthyroidism and ophthalmopathy. CDR1 is LNHDA and CDR2 is SQIVND in the germline V gene (reference sequence). V gave up 3 bases and J gave up 4 bases; unmatched junction bases: 6. The CDR3 is 15 residues long. The TCR beta CDR3 regions underwent amplification using RNA transcripts as the source. TCR CDR3 regions were first amplified by RT-PCR with HTBI primers. TCRdb redid the calling of the multiplex PCR reads with MiXCR, one entry per CDR3 protein. The sample consists of hundreds of thousands of distinct CDR3 sequences, less than 25% of them appearing once. Whole-study results and caveats: Among thyroid clonotypes expanded above 0.001, most also appeared in blood.

As to this clonotype: Its antigen is undetermined.

The source of this sequence is a man younger than 40 with Graves' ophthalmopathy. The J gene is TRBJ1-5, the V gene TRBV19; 7 bases agree with TRBD1. Sequenced input: blood. The CDR3 region is CASSIRDSYNQPQHF. The CDR3 nucleotides read TGTGCCAGTAGTATCCGGGACAGCTATAATCAGCCCCAGCATTTT.